The 8 T cell receptor beta chains in this list originate from one sample, sequenced in a study of blood T cell repertoires in COVID-19 (dated by TCRdb to about 2020). To prepare the library, the immunoSEQ multiplex PCR assay was applied. In its TCRdb copy, this immuneACCESS table keeps in-frame sequences only and misses some clones. Where compared with another copy, unresolved V genes explain less than half of these, and the others have no known cause. For this sample the table gives approximately 380,000 clones, of which roughly 85% were detected only once. The biggest ten clones account for under 4% of the sample. Sequencing was performed on peripheral blood. These receptors were taken from a woman aged 18-29 years with acute or convalescent COVID-19.

This clone was counted only a few times. The DNA is omitted, as the CDR3 cannot be located on it reliably, and the CDR3 follows TCRdb's listing. The chain employs TRBV19 and TRBJ1-5; the table assigns TRBD1, which was not confirmed against the DNA. A total of 20 residues make up the CDR3, ends included. Per the germline V gene, CDR1 is LNHDA and CDR2 is SQIVND (reference sequence). The CDR3 reads CASSIDISLDTEYSNQPQHF.

This rearrangement joins TRBV30 to TRBJ1-1; 7 bases map to TRBD1. Trimming removed 7 bases from V and 2 bases from J; junction bases left unmatched: 7. Germline assignment: CDR1 GTSNPN and CDR2 SVGIG (reference sequence). The CDR3 is made up of 13 amino acids. The CDR3 DNA reads TGTGCCTCAGGGGGGCCTCTCAACACTGAAGCTTTCTTT. It translates to CASGGPLNTEAFF.

A note on this clone: The sample contains more than one DNA sequence encoding this CDR3. This chain links TRBV7-9 with TRBJ2-7; D ambiguous. There are 12 residues in the CDR3. Germline CDR1 SEHNR, CDR2 FQNEAQ (reference sequence). V lost 1 base to trimming and J lost 4 bases, with 5 bases between them. The CDR3 nucleotides are TGTGCCAGCAGCTTAGGAGTATACGAGCAGTACTTC. Amino acid sequence: CASSLGVYEQYF.

The CDR3 nucleotides are TGTGCCAGCAGTTCCGCACGACAGGGAAGCCTCTACGAGCAGTACTTC. Amino acid sequence: CASSSARQGSLYEQYF. The chain employs TRBV6-5 and TRBJ2-7, with 7 bases fitting TRBD1. Trimming cost V 4 bases and J 3 bases; bases outside gene matches: 12. Germline CDR1 reads MNHEY; CDR2 reads SVGAGI. The length of the CDR3 is 16 residues.

This chain connects TRBV5-5 to TRBJ1-2, with TRBD1 matching over 10 bases. This CDR3 has 13 residues. V was clipped by 3 bases and J by 8 bases; unmatched bases: 4. Germline CDR1 reads SGHKS; CDR2 reads YYEKEE (reference sequence). The CDR3 sequence is CASSSGQGVGYTF. The CDR3 nucleotides read TGTGCCAGCAGCTCAGGACAGGGGGTAGGCTACACCTTC.

The genes are TRBV6-5 and TRBJ2-7; D possibly corresponds to TRBD1 (6 bases). The CDR3 contains 13 residues. Between the trimmed V and J ends, which lost 5 bases and 3 bases, there was a span of 11 bases. Germline loops: CDR1 MNHEY, CDR2 SVGAGI. As DNA, the CDR3 is TGTGCCAGCAGTAGGCAGGGGATCTACGAGCAGTACTTC. It yields the protein CASSRQGIYEQYF.

The gene calls are TRBV7-8 and TRBJ2-1; 10 nucleotides agree with TRBD2. Germline CDR1 reads SGHVS; CDR2 reads FQNEAQ. The CDR3 is 18 amino acids. V was clipped by 4 bases and J by 2 bases; unmatched bases: 11. As DNA, the CDR3 is TGTGCCAGCAGCTCCAGTGGGATCAGCGGGAGGGCCTACAATGAGCAGTTCTTC. It specifies CASSSSGISGRAYNEQFF.

The V call is TRBV5-5, the J call TRBJ1-6; D is ambiguous. The germline V gene has CDR1 SGHKS and CDR2 YYEKEE (reference sequence). This CDR3 is built from 15 residues. The germline V and J ends were trimmed by 1 base and 1 base, with 6 bases remaining between them. CDR3 loop: CASSLWASYNSPLHF. Here the CDR3 DNA reads TGTGCCAGCAGCTTGTGGGCGTCCTATAATTCACCCCTCCACTTT.